What follows are 5 T cell receptor beta chains derived from one specimen sequenced in a study of post-analysis software for immune sequencing data. Findings and caveats of the study: TRBV5-6, TRBV5-1 and TRBV20-1 belonged to a set of five TRBV segments that were more frequent in patients than controls.

Incorporated into the TCR beta cDNA libraries were unique molecular identifiers, which served to reduce PCR and sequencing biases. TCRdb fed the PCR reads into MiXCR, producing one record per CDR3 protein. The sample shows a few hundred thousand distinct CDR3 sequences, 30% to 40% of them seen only once. No cognate antigen is known for these TCRs. Sequenced sample: blood. These receptors were collected from a girl younger than 18 with multiple sclerosis.

The chain combines TRBV6-1 with TRBJ1-2; 9 bases line up with TRBD1. There are 17 residues in the CDR3. V was clipped by 4 bases and J by 1 base; unmatched bases: 10. Germline V gene data show CDR1 as MNHNS and CDR2 as SASEGT. In DNA form, the CDR3 reads TGTGCCAGCAGTGGCAAAGGAACGGGACAGGGTAACTATGGCTACACCTTC. This gives the protein CASSGKGTGQGNYGYTF.

CDR3 amino acids: CASSQARRNIQYF. The CDR3 DNA sequence: TGTGCCAGCAGCCAAGCCCGAAGAAACATTCAGTACTTC. J is TRBJ2-4 and V is TRBV4-2, with D uncertain. In germline, CDR1 is LGHNA, CDR2 YNFKEQ. This CDR3 region has 13 residues. Trimming took 1 base from V and 6 from J, leaving 7 bases between them.

The rearrangement uses TRBV12-3 or TRBV12-4 and TRBJ2-1; 11 bases line up with TRBD2. With V trimmed by 6 bases and J by 5 bases, 12 bases remained unmatched. The CDR3 spans 17 residues. CDR3 loop: CASSPGLAANLDNEQFF. In DNA form, the CDR3 reads TGTGCCAGCAGCCCGGGACTAGCGGCCAACTTGGACAATGAGCAGTTCTTC.

A single count supports this clonotype. The V call is TRBV18, the J call TRBJ1-2; no definite D call. V was pared by 5 bases and J by 13 bases, with 11 bases between. Germline V gene lookup returns CDR1 KGHSH and CDR2 LQKENI. This CDR3 is built from 10 residues. In DNA form, the CDR3 reads TGTGCCAGCTCAGGGGAGATTATCACCTTC. Protein: CASSGEIITF.

Comments on this clonotype: One end of the junction does not line up with germline, which may come from a read error. This sequence joins TRBV20-1 and TRBJ1-2, with TRBD1 matching 8 bases. Germline assignment: CDR1 DFQATT and CDR2 SNEGSKA (reference sequence). CDR3 size: 13 residues. The CDR3 region is CGALTGGVSGYTF. DNA for the CDR3: TGCGGTGCGCTAACAGGGGGAGTCTCGGGCTACACCTTC.